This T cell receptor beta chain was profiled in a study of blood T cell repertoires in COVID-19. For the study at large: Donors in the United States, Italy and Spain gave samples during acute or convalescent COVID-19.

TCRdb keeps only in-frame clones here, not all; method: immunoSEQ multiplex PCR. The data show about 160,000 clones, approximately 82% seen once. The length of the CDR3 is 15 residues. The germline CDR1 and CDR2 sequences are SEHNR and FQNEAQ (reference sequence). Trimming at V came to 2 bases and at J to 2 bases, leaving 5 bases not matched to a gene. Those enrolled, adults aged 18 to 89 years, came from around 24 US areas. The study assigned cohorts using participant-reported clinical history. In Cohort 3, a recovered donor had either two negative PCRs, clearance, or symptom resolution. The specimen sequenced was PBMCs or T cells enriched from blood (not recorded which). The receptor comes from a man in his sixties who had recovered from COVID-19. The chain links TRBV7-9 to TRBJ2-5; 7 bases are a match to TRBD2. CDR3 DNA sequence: TGTGCCAGCAGCTTACGGGGGAGGGGTCAAGAGACCCAGTACTTC. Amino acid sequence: CASSLRGRGQETQYF.